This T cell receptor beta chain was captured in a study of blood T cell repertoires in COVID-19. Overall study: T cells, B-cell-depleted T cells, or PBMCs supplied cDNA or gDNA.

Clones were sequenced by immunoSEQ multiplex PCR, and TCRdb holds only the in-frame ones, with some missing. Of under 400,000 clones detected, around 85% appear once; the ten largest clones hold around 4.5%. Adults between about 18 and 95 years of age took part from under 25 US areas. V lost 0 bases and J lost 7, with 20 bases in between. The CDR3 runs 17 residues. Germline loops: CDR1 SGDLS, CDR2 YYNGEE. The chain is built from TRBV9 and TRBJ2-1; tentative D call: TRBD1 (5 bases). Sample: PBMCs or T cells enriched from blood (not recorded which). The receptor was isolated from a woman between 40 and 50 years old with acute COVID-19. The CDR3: CASSVESGQMVGNEQFF. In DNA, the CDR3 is TGTGCCAGCAGCGTAGAATCAGGGCAGATGGTAGGGAATGAGCAGTTCTTC.